The 5 T cell receptor beta chains reported below all come from one sample, sequenced in a study of blood T cell repertoires in COVID-19. Sequencing was performed with immunoSEQ multiplex PCR; in TCRdb, only in-frame clones are kept and a portion is missing. The sample holds just over 60,000 clones, roughly three quarters seen once. Sequenced input: peripheral blood. These TCRs come from an elderly woman with active or convalescent COVID-19.

The table lists this clone with a count of one. The chain is built from TRBV1 and TRBJ2-3; TRBD2 is the table's D call, not checked against the DNA. TRBV1 is a pseudogene. This CDR3 comprises 17 residues. The CDR3 sequence: CTSSQDSRGAVGDTQYF. The CDR3, as DNA: TGCACCAGCAGCCAAGATTCCCGGGGGGCCGTAGGGGATACGCAGTATTTT.

This sequence joins TRBV29-1 and TRBJ1-1; D perhaps matches TRBD1 (5 bases). V was trimmed by 3 bases and J by 0 bases, leaving 8 bases between them. This CDR3 is built from 13 residues. CDR1 and CDR2 (germline): SQVTM, ANQGSEA. CDR3 sequence reads: CSVETALNTEAFF. CDR3 in DNA: TGCAGCGTTGAGACAGCTCTGAACACTGAAGCTTTCTTT.

The chain uses TRBV20-1 and TRBJ1-2; D gene ambiguous. Germline values: CDR1 DFQATT, CDR2 SNEGSKA (reference sequence). The CDR3 consists of 15 residues. V was trimmed by 3 bases and J by 4 bases, leaving 18 bases between them. In nucleotides, the CDR3 is TGCAGTGCTAGTTTTCCAGCGCCCATTCTCTATGGCTACACCTTC. Translated, it gives CSASFPAPILYGYTF.

Details on this clone: One junction end disagrees with the germline gene, perhaps due to a read error. This rearrangement joins TRBV11-2 to TRBJ2-7, with D possibly being TRBD1 (6 bases). The CDR3 sequence is 12 residues long. The germline V gene has CDR1 SGHAT and CDR2 FQNNGV. CDR3 sequence reads: CASSLEYRAPSF. CDR3 in DNA: TGTGCCAGCAGCTTAGAGTACAGGGCGCCTTCTTTC.

The V gene is TRBV14, the J gene TRBJ2-2; D unclear. The germline gives CDR1 SGHDN, CDR2 FVKESK. With 0 bases removed from V and 4 bases from J, the gap between germline ends came to 6 bases. This CDR3 is built from 14 residues. The CDR3 DNA reads as TGTGCCAGCAGCCAAGAGAGTGTCACCGGGGAGCTGTTTTTT. It encodes CASSQESVTGELFF.